This T cell receptor beta chain was recorded in a study of shared clonotypes between healthy human individuals. In the case of this clone: Its antigen is not identified. Other DNA sequences in this specimen translate into the identical CDR3.

Sequencing was performed with immunoSEQ multiplex PCR; in TCRdb, only in-frame clones are kept and a portion is missing. The table lists around 2.1 million clones, 93% of them singletons. Whole-study results and caveats: A generally larger estimated richness was seen in naive subsets than in memory subsets.

V was clipped by 0 bases and J by 4 bases; unmatched bases: 3. The CDR3 is made up of 15 amino acids. Germline lookup yields CDR1 SGHDT and CDR2 YYEEEE. Terminally differentiated effector memory CD45RA+ cells were excluded from the naive CD8 cells, which were CD45RO-negative and positively selected for CCR7. The clonotype was recovered from a man aged 18 to 29 in good health. Some clones in this sample may be carry-over from other donors' samples. The chain combines TRBV5-6 with TRBJ2-7; TRBD1 matches 11 bases. The sequenced material came from naive CD8+ T cells from PBMCs. CDR3 in DNA: TGTGCCAGCAGCTTGGGGACAGGGGGCGCATACGAGCAGTACTTC. Residues: CASSLGTGGAYEQYF.